This T cell receptor beta chain derives from a study of blood T cell repertoires in COVID-19. As for the study in general: Italy, Spain and the United States were the sources of the convalescent and acute COVID-19 samples. PBMCs, B-cell-depleted T cells, or T cells were the source of the cDNA or gDNA that made up the material.

Seattle patients were enrolled during active infection and followed longitudinally. Trimming removed 5 bases at V and 14 bases at J, with 15 bases between. The CDR3 has 12 residues. Original analysis: Reference gene primer amplification in the assay estimated nucleated cell counts. Some clones are missing from TCRdb's copy, which holds only in-frame ones; the method was immunoSEQ multiplex PCR. V and J calls and clone size follow that table, whereas D and trimming were derived from the DNA. Of fewer than 300,000 clones in the sample, around 84% were seen once. The rearrangement links TRBV12-3 or TRBV12-4 to TRBJ1-4; D call uncertain. This receptor was taken from a man between 50 and 59 years old with COVID-19, enrolled during active disease. What was sequenced was peripheral blood. The DNA for the CDR3 is TGTGCCAGCAGTATTCCGTCCGAACGGCTGTTTTTT. Protein product: CASSIPSERLFF.